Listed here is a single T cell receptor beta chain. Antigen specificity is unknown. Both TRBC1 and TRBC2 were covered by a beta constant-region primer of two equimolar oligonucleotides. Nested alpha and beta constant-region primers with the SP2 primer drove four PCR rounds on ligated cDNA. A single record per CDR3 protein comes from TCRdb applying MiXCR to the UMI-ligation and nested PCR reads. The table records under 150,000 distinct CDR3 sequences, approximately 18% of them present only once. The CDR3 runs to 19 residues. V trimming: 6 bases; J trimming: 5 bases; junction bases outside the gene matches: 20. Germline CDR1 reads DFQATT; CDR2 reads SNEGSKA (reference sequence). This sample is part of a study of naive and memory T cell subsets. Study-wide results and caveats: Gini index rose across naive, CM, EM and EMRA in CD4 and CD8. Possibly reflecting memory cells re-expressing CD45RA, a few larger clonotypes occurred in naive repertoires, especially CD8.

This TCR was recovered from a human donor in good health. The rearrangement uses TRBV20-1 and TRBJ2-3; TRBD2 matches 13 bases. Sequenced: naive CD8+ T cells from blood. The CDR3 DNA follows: TGCAGTGCCTGCTGTGGTGAGACTAGCGGGAGGCAGGGTTTAGATACGCAGTATTTT. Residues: CSACCGETSGRQGLDTQYF.